These 27 T cell receptor beta chains originate from one sample sequenced in a study of OX40 agonist ivuxolimab in advanced cancers. Measured with immunoSEQ multiplex PCR; TCRdb has only the in-frame clones, and not every one. The table lists some 58,000 clones, about 85% of them singletons. The specimen was CD4+ or CD8+ T cells sorted from blood, collected in a trial of the OX40 agonist ivuxolimab. Source of these receptors: an adult with an advanced solid tumor such as melanoma, head and neck, liver or kidney cancer.

The chain has TRBV18 and TRBJ2-2; D gene unclear. Germline V CDR1 and CDR2: KGHSH, LQKENI. The V end lost 5 bases, the J end lost 4 bases, and 8 bases lay between the germline ends. This CDR3 is built from 13 residues. Here the CDR3 DNA reads TGTGCCAGCTCATCGGCTCGCACCGGGGAGCTGTTTTTT. This translates into CASSSARTGELFF. Full variable domain (missing parts from reference TRBV18 and TRBJ2-2): NAGVMQNPRHLVRRRGQEARLRCSPMKGHSHVYWYRQLPEEGLKFMVYLQKENIIDESGMPKERFSAEFPKEGPSILRIQQVVRGDSAAYFCASSSARTGELFFGEGSRLTVL.

This chain uses TRBV5-1 with TRBJ1-1; TRBD1 matches at 7 bases. Germline-derived CDR1 and CDR2 are SGHRS and YFSETQ. The CDR3 is 14 amino acids. With V trimmed by 5 bases and J by 7 bases, 11 bases remained unmatched. DNA for the CDR3: TGCGCCAGCAGGGGTCAAGGGGGCTTAGGTGAAGCTTTCTTT. Translating gives CASRGQGGLGEAFF.

The rearrangement joins TRBV7-3 to TRBJ2-1; maybe TRBD2 (5 bases). Deletions cut 5 bases from V and 8 bases from J, with 19 bases between. The CDR3 has 15 residues. Germline V gene lookup returns CDR1 SGHTA and CDR2 FQGTGA. CDR3 sequence: CASSGPGAGGDEQFF. The CDR3 DNA is TGTGCCAGCAGCGGACCCGGAGCTGGAGGCGATGAGCAGTTCTTC.

The chain is built from TRBV7-9 and TRBJ1-3; D ambiguous. This CDR3 has 14 residues. Germline CDR1 and CDR2: SEHNR and FQNEAQ (reference sequence). Trimming removed 4 bases at V and 3 bases at J, with 10 bases between. The CDR3 sequence: CASSSTEVGNTIYF. For the CDR3, the DNA is TGTGCCAGCAGCTCCACAGAGGTTGGAAACACCATATATTTT.

The chain couples TRBV2 to TRBJ2-5, with D perhaps TRBD1 or TRBD2 (5 bases each). V lost 5 bases, J lost 4 bases, and 8 bases lay in between. The CDR3 loop spans 12 amino acids. CDR1 and CDR2 (germline): SNHLY, FYNNEI. CDR3 coding DNA: TGTGCCAGCAGTCGGGACGTAGAGACCCAGTACTTC. It is translated as CASSRDVETQYF.

The chain joins TRBV27 to TRBJ2-3; 8 positions match TRBD1. This CDR3 has 15 amino acids. Trimming removed 7 bases from V and 5 bases from J; junction bases left unmatched: 11. Per the germline V gene, CDR1 is MNHEY and CDR2 is SMNVEV (reference sequence). DNA of the CDR3: TGTGCCAGCAAAAATATCAGGACAGGGAGAGATACGCAGTATTTT. Its protein product is CASKNIRTGRDTQYF.

V usage is TRBV10-3 and J usage is TRBJ2-7; tentative D call: TRBD2 (6 bases). V lost 3 bases and J lost 6, with 15 bases in between. Germline values: CDR1 ENHRY, CDR2 SYGVKD. The CDR3 totals 14 residues. DNA for the CDR3: TGTGCCATCAGTGAAGTGCGGGGACCGGGCGAGCAGTACTTC. Protein sequence: CAISEVRGPGEQYF.

The chain is built from TRBV27 and TRBJ2-6, with 9 bases matching TRBD1. V lost 5 bases and J lost 1; bases outside the gene matches: 3. The CDR3 loop spans 16 amino acids. Germline CDR1 is MNHEY and CDR2 is SMNVEV (reference sequence). DNA for the CDR3: TGTGCCAGCAGTCCGACAGGGGGGTCTGGGGCCAACGTCCTGACTTTC. Its protein is CASSPTGGSGANVLTF.

This chain uses TRBV11-2 with TRBJ2-1; TRBD2 matches 10 bases. The CDR3 is made up of 15 amino acids. V gave up 4 bases and J gave up 2 bases; unmatched junction bases: 2. CDR1 and CDR2 (germline): SGHAT, FQNNGV. Here the CDR3 DNA reads TGTGCCAGCAGCTCTCTAGCGGGAGCCTACAATGAGCAGTTCTTC. Residues: CASSSLAGAYNEQFF.

The V call is TRBV6-1, the J call TRBJ2-7; D is unclear. Germline CDR1 reads MNHNS; CDR2 reads SASEGT. V gave up 2 bases and J gave up 0 bases, with 8 bases separating them. The CDR3 is made up of 14 amino acids. The CDR3 DNA follows: TGTGCCAGCAGTGAATTAGGCAGCTCCTACGAGCAGTACTTC. This translates into CASSELGSSYEQYF.

This clone was observed once. The V gene is TRBV6-1, the J gene TRBJ2-7; D is unresolved. Germline CDR1 MNHNS, CDR2 SASEGT. Trimming removed 5 bases from V and 0 bases from J, with 5 bases in between. This CDR3 is built from 12 residues. In DNA form, the CDR3 reads TGTGCCAGCAGTCGTTTCTCCTACGAGCAGTACTTC. Encoded protein: CASSRFSYEQYF.

The chain is built from TRBV14 and TRBJ2-3; 13 nucleotides align to TRBD2. The germline gives CDR1 SGHDN, CDR2 FVKESK. J gave up 6 bases and V 0 bases, and 12 bases lay outside the gene matches. The CDR3 sequence is 19 residues long. The CDR3 protein is CASSQDPGLAGVLVDTQYF. The CDR3 coding sequence is TGTGCCAGCAGCCAAGACCCTGGACTAGCGGGAGTCCTTGTGGATACGCAGTATTTT.

The rearrangement links TRBV11-2 to TRBJ2-3, with D hard to call. Germline CDR1 is SGHAT and CDR2 is FQNNGV. Between the trimmed V and J ends, which lost 0 bases and 1 base, there was a span of 8 bases. CDR3 length equals 15 residues. The CDR3 spells CASSLDQTGTDTQYF. The CDR3 nucleotides are TGTGCCAGCAGCTTAGATCAAACGGGCACAGATACGCAGTATTTT.

V usage is TRBV27 and J usage is TRBJ2-6, with unresolved D. V lost 4 bases and J lost 4, with 5 bases in between. The CDR3 runs 13 residues. Germline V gives CDR1 MNHEY, CDR2 SMNVEV (reference sequence). The CDR3 loop reads CASSSRGANVLTF. The CDR3, as DNA: TGTGCCAGCAGTTCCAGGGGGGCCAACGTCCTGACTTTC.

The chain combines TRBV4-1 with TRBJ2-1; D is perhaps TRBD2 (6 bases). The CDR3 consists of 18 residues. Per the germline V gene, CDR1 is MGHRA and CDR2 is YSYEKL. V shed 3 bases and J shed 4 bases, with 22 bases lying between them. Here the CDR3 DNA reads TGCGCCAGCAGCCAGGGAGTCTTTGTGCGGGATTTGTACAATGAGCAGTTCTTC. Its translation is CASSQGVFVRDLYNEQFF.

V usage is TRBV30 and J usage is TRBJ2-2; D is uncertain. Deletions cut 0 bases from V and 4 bases from J, with 15 bases between. This CDR3 has 16 amino acids. The V gene's germline CDR1 is GTSNPN and CDR2 SVGIG (reference sequence). The CDR3: CAWSVNPDLSTGELFF. In nucleotides, the CDR3 is TGTGCCTGGAGTGTAAACCCGGACCTTTCCACCGGGGAGCTGTTTTTT.

The chain links TRBV18 to TRBJ2-1; possibly TRBD2 for D (6 bases). This CDR3 has 14 amino acids. V lost 6 bases, J lost 10 bases, and 19 bases lay in between. Germline loops: CDR1 KGHSH, CDR2 LQKENI. The CDR3 DNA is TGTGCCAGCTCCCACGCGGGGCCTGGTTTAGAGCAGTTCTTC. It specifies CASSHAGPGLEQFF.

The genes are TRBV19 and TRBJ2-3, with TRBD2 matching 8 bases. The junction had 19 bases not matched to a gene; V was cut back by 6 bases and J by 5 bases. The CDR3 length is 18 residues. The germline V gene encodes CDR1 LNHDA and CDR2 SQIVND (reference sequence). CDR3 in amino acids: CASSPGGGSIRLGDTQYF. CDR3 DNA sequence: TGTGCCAGTAGCCCCGGGGGGGGGTCCATACGACTAGGAGATACGCAGTATTTT. The variable domain in full, with the rest retrieved from reference TRBV19 and TRBJ2-3, is DGGITQSPKYLFRKEGQNVTLSCEQNLNHDAMYWYRQDPGQGLRLIYYSQIVNDFQKGDIAEGYSVSREKKESFPLTVTSAQKNPTAFYLCASSPGGGSIRLGDTQYFGPGTRLTVL.

The CDR3, as DNA: TGTGCCAGCAGACCACAGGCGCGCTCCTACGAGCAGTACTTC. Translating it yields CASRPQARSYEQYF. This chain connects TRBV6-5 to TRBJ2-7; the D gene is possibly TRBD1 (5 bases). The V end was cut by 6 bases, the J end by 0 bases, with 12 bases between. Germline values: CDR1 MNHEY, CDR2 SVGAGI. This CDR3 has 14 amino acids.

CDR3 protein: CASSPKESTYEQYF. CDR3 coding DNA: TGTGCCAGCTCACCCAAGGAGTCAACGTACGAGCAGTACTTC. The chain uses TRBV18 and TRBJ2-7; the D is unclear. This CDR3 contains 14 residues. With 3 bases removed from V and 4 bases from J, the gap between germline ends came to 13 bases. Germline assignment: CDR1 KGHSH and CDR2 LQKENI.

The chain is built from TRBV6-6 and TRBJ1-1; possibly TRBD1 for D (5 bases). Germline CDR1 and CDR2: MNHNY and SVGAGI (reference sequence). This CDR3 is built from 10 residues. The V end was cut by 6 bases, the J end by 8 bases, with 7 bases between. This chain's CDR3 is CASRNREAFF. DNA for the CDR3: TGTGCCAGCAGGAACAGGGAAGCTTTCTTT.

This chain uses TRBV19 with TRBJ2-7; possible D gene TRBD2, 6 bases. CDR1 is LNHDA, CDR2 SQIVND, per germline (reference sequence). Trimming left V 4 bases short and J 2 bases short, with 12 bases between. This CDR3 contains 14 residues. The CDR3 loop is CASSRGDATYEQYF. The DNA of the CDR3 is TGTGCCAGTAGTAGGGGGGACGCCACCTACGAGCAGTACTTC. The full variable domain, rest sourced from reference TRBV19 and TRBJ2-7, is DGGITQSPKYLFRKEGQNVTLSCEQNLNHDAMYWYRQDPGQGLRLIYYSQIVNDFQKGDIAEGYSVSREKKESFPLTVTSAQKNPTAFYLCASSRGDATYEQYFGPGTRLTVT.

The V and J genes are TRBV9 and TRBJ1-1; TRBD1 aligns across 7 bases. The CDR3 covers 14 residues. Trimming cost V 2 bases and J 4 bases; bases outside gene matches: 5. The germline V gene encodes CDR1 SGDLS and CDR2 YYNGEE. The CDR3 region is CASSVEGAGTEAFF. In DNA, the CDR3 is TGTGCCAGCAGCGTTGAGGGGGCGGGCACTGAAGCTTTCTTT.

The chain employs TRBV28 and TRBJ2-2; TRBD1 agrees at 8 bases. Trimming took 10 bases from V and 6 from J; bases not matched to a gene: 10. Germline CDR1 and CDR2: MDHEN and SYDVKM. This CDR3 is built from 14 residues. The CDR3 loop is CATVTTGESGELFF. The CDR3 region has the DNA TGTGCCACCGTCACGACAGGGGAGTCCGGGGAGCTGTTTTTT.

This chain joins TRBV4-1 and TRBJ1-3; D remains unclear. The V gene's germline CDR1 is MGHRA and CDR2 YSYEKL. V gave up 1 base and J gave up 5 bases, with 15 bases separating them. The CDR3 length is 16 residues. The CDR3, as DNA: TGCGCCAGCAGCCAAGGATCACAACATGGGCGAAACACCATATATTTT. Its protein is CASSQGSQHGRNTIYF.

V gene TRBV7-2 combines with J gene TRBJ2-7, with D hard to call. V was cut by 0 bases and J by 1 base, with 10 bases left in between. The CDR3 has 15 amino acids. In germline, CDR1 is SGHTA, CDR2 FQGNSA. The CDR3 nucleotides are TGTGCCAGCAGCTTAGCACTACTGAAGTCCTACGAGCAGTACTTC. This translates into CASSLALLKSYEQYF.

The CDR3, as DNA: TGTGCCAGCAGCATGCGTGGCGGGGAGCTGTTTTTT. Translating it yields CASSMRGGELFF. The rearrangement uses TRBV9 and TRBJ2-2; the D is unclear. Germline lookup yields CDR1 SGDLS and CDR2 YYNGEE. This CDR3 is built from 12 residues. Trimming left V 4 bases short and J 7 bases short, with 8 bases between.